These 24 T cell receptor beta chains were sequenced from one sample in a study of T cells in localized non-small cell lung cancer. The protocol was immunoSEQ multiplex PCR, while the TCRdb copy is restricted to in-frame clones and leaves out a portion. This table holds some 2,400 clones, 25% to 30% found once. Sequencing was performed on lung tumor tissue, taken before any cancer treatment. Receptors originate from an older male donor with stage II squamous cell lung carcinoma.

The rearrangement links TRBV23-1 to TRBJ1-6; D is ambiguous. TRBV23-1 is an ORF, with its function uncertain. The germline V and J ends were trimmed by 6 bases and 7 bases, with 10 bases remaining between them. This CDR3 is 13 amino acids long. The chain's CDR3 is CASSLDSNSPLHF. CDR3 in DNA: TGCGCCAGCAGCTTGGATAGCAATTCACCCCTCCACTTT.

V is TRBV10-2 and J is TRBJ1-1; 8 bases map to TRBD1. The trim removed 6 bases at V and 5 bases at J, leaving 8 bases unmatched. Germline V gives CDR1 WSHSY, CDR2 SAAADI. The CDR3 has 14 residues. CDR3 coding DNA: TGCGCCAGCAGACGAACAGGGGGTGGGACTGAAGCTTTCTTT. It translates to CASRRTGGGTEAFF.

DNA of the CDR3: TGTGCCAGCAGCTTAGGCCGGGACAGGGGGGCCTACGAGCAGTACTTC. Translation gives CASSLGRDRGAYEQYF. The gene calls are TRBV11-3 and TRBJ2-7; 11 bases are shared with TRBD1. The CDR3 spans 16 residues. Per the germline V gene, CDR1 is SGHNT and CDR2 is YENEEA. V shed 1 base and J 2 bases; nucleotides not matched to a gene: 4. The full variable domain, with the rest looked up from reference TRBV11-3 and TRBJ2-7, is EAGVVQSPRYKIIEKKQPVAFWCNPISGHNTLYWYLQNLGQGPELLIRYENEEAVDDSQLPKDRFSAERLKGVDSTLKIQPAELGDSAVYLCASSLGRDRGAYEQYFGPGTRLTVT.

The V call is TRBV19, the J call TRBJ2-1, with D possibly being TRBD1 (6 bases). Trimming left V 6 bases short and J 8 bases short, with 35 bases between. The CDR3 runs 20 residues. Germline CDR1 is LNHDA and CDR2 is SQIVND (reference sequence). CDR3 loop: CASSITGWTMSSSPGYEQFF. The CDR3 region has the DNA TGTGCCAGTAGCATAACAGGGTGGACAATGAGCAGTTCTCCCGGCTATGAGCAGTTCTTC.

This clone is classed as medium-sized. The chain combines TRBV6-8 with TRBJ1-5; possible D gene TRBD1, 6 bases. The CDR3 length is 16 residues. Germline lookup yields CDR1 MNHGY and CDR2 SAAAGT. V gave up 4 bases and J gave up 2 bases, with 15 bases separating them. Written as DNA, the CDR3 is TGTGCCAGCAGTTCTCCCAGGGGTGGGCGCAATCAGCCCCAGCATTTT. Residues: CASSSPRGGRNQPQHF.

The chain couples TRBV7-2 to TRBJ1-4; no clear D gene. Germline CDR1 SGHTA, CDR2 FQGNSA. This CDR3 comprises 13 residues. The V end was cut by 4 bases, the J end by 12 bases, with 15 bases between. CDR3: CASSSDQLGELFF. The CDR3 DNA is TGTGCCAGCAGCTCGGACCAATTGGGCGAACTGTTTTTT.

This sequence joins TRBV28 and TRBJ1-4; perhaps TRBD1 as D (5 bases). The V end lost 5 bases, the J end lost 4 bases, and 8 bases lay between the germline ends. The CDR3 is 13 residues long. Germline lookup yields CDR1 MDHEN and CDR2 SYDVKM. The CDR3 DNA reads as TGTGCCAGCAGTAAAGACAGTAATGAAAAACTGTTTTTT. It yields the protein CASSKDSNEKLFF.

By proportion, this clone is medium-sized. J is TRBJ1-2 and V is TRBV28, with 8 nucleotides matching TRBD1. The CDR3 has 13 amino acids. After removal of 3 bases from V and 6 bases from J, the junction contained 3 bases not matched to a gene. Germline values: CDR1 MDHEN, CDR2 SYDVKM. CDR3 coding DNA: TGTGCCAGCAGTTTGGCAGGGGGCGATGGCTACACCTTC. Encoded protein: CASSLAGGDGYTF.

The chain couples TRBV23-1 to TRBJ1-4; TRBD1 is a possible D gene (6 bases). TRBV23-1 is noted as an ORF with a role that remains uncertain. This CDR3 is built from 16 residues. V lost 5 bases and J 8 bases, leaving 21 bases between the germline ends. CDR3 residues: CASSTTWGRDREKLFF. The CDR3 DNA sequence: TGCGCCAGCAGTACGACGTGGGGGCGCGACAGGGAAAAACTGTTTTTT.

This clone was seen a handful of times. The V and J genes are TRBV9 and TRBJ2-7; D is ambiguous. Germline lookup yields CDR1 SGDLS and CDR2 YYNGEE. Trimming stripped 6 bases from V and 2 bases from J, with 9 bases between. This CDR3 comprises 12 residues. The CDR3 loop reads CASKGTPYEQYF. The CDR3 DNA reads as TGTGCCAGCAAGGGTACCCCCTACGAGCAGTACTTC.

This clone came up a few times. The rearrangement joins TRBV14 to TRBJ2-1; TRBD2 agrees at 9 bases. Germline-derived CDR1 and CDR2 are SGHDN and FVKESK. J gave up 4 bases and V 6 bases, and 10 bases lay outside the gene matches. This CDR3 region has 16 residues. CDR3 nucleotides: TGTGCCAGCAGAAATGCTAGCGGGACCACATACAATGAGCAGTTCTTC. The encoded protein is CASRNASGTTYNEQFF.

This clone is medium-sized (0.01 to 0.1%) by share. The chain is built from TRBV11-3 and TRBJ2-5; D assignment may be TRBD1 or TRBD2 (5 bases each). This CDR3 has 15 amino acids. Trimming pared 5 bases from V and 5 bases from J, leaving 18 bases between. Germline-derived CDR1 and CDR2 are SGHNT and YENEEA. The CDR3 here is CASSPADDWGETQYF. CDR3 DNA: TGTGCCAGCAGCCCCGCCGACGACTGGGGGGAGACCCAGTACTTC. Full variable domain (rest looked up from reference TRBV11-3 and TRBJ2-5): EAGVVQSPRYKIIEKKQPVAFWCNPISGHNTLYWYLQNLGQGPELLIRYENEEAVDDSQLPKDRFSAERLKGVDSTLKIQPAELGDSAVYLCASSPADDWGETQYFGPGTRLLVL.

In its sample, this clone was seen a few times. The rearrangement uses TRBV6-7 and TRBJ2-5; TRBD2 might be the D (5 bases). TRBV6-7 counts as an open reading frame of uncertain function. V lost 6 bases and J 1 base, leaving 12 bases between the germline ends. The CDR3 totals 14 residues. In DNA, the CDR3 is TGTGCCAGCAGACCAAGCGGCGTCCAAGAGACCCAGTACTTC. Its protein is CASRPSGVQETQYF.

The sample holds a few counts of this clone. The chain is built from TRBV7-1 and TRBJ2-7; D is undetermined. TRBV7-1 has ORF status, its function being uncertain. Trimming left V 4 bases short and J 5 bases short, with 12 bases between. This CDR3 region has 13 residues. CDR3 sequence: CASSLAEINEQYF. For the CDR3, the DNA is TGTGCCAGCAGCTTAGCTGAGATCAACGAGCAGTACTTC.

This clone occurred a few times. The J gene is TRBJ2-5, the V gene TRBV4-1, with 12 nucleotides matching TRBD2. J was trimmed by 3 bases and V by 1 base; bases with no gene match: 0. CDR3 length equals 15 residues. Germline V CDR1 and CDR2: MGHRA, YSYEKL. CDR3 DNA: TGCGCCAGCAGCCAAGGACTAGCGGGAGAAGAGACCCAGTACTTC. Encoded protein: CASSQGLAGEETQYF.

This clone came up a few times. The chain uses TRBV9 and TRBJ2-3, with a tentative D call TRBD2 (5 bases). From germline, CDR1 is SGDLS and CDR2 YYNGEE. This CDR3 contains 16 residues. Trimming stripped 3 bases from V and 2 bases from J, with 16 bases between. This chain's CDR3 is CASSAPRVRFTDTQYF. CDR3 DNA sequence: TGTGCCAGCAGCGCCCCGAGGGTCCGGTTCACAGATACGCAGTATTTT.

This clone turned up a few times. The rearrangement links TRBV2 to TRBJ1-4, with D unclear. Deletions cut 5 bases from V and 8 bases from J, with 21 bases between. The CDR3 length is 16 residues. CDR1 is SNHLY and CDR2 is FYNNEI in the germline V gene. The CDR3 loop is CASSSRELTLGEKLFF. The CDR3 nucleotides read TGTGCCAGCAGTTCCCGGGAGCTCACTCTCGGGGAAAAACTGTTTTTT.

The chain links TRBV28 to TRBJ2-4; maybe TRBD2 (7 bases). Trimming took off 7 bases at V and 7 bases at J, with 17 bases between the two ends. Germline V gene lookup returns CDR1 MDHEN and CDR2 SYDVKM. The CDR3 is 14 amino acids. The CDR3 DNA is TGTGCCAGCACGGGGCTGGGGGGGCCCAACATTCAGTACTTC. It specifies CASTGLGGPNIQYF.

The CDR3, as DNA: TGTGCCAGCAGCCAACAGGGAGAGAACTATGGCTACACCTTC. Residues: CASSQQGENYGYTF. V usage is TRBV14 and J usage is TRBJ1-2, with a possible D match to TRBD1 (5 bases). The germline V gene encodes CDR1 SGHDN and CDR2 FVKESK. Trimming shortened V by 2 bases and J by 2 bases, and 9 bases separated the two germline ends. The CDR3 contains 14 residues.

V and J are TRBV10-1 and TRBJ1-2; D is undetermined. CDR1 is WNHNN, CDR2 SYGVQD, per germline (reference sequence). V lost 2 bases, J lost 5 bases, and 6 bases lay in between. The CDR3 has 12 residues. CDR3 sequence: CASSEGSYGYTF. The CDR3 coding sequence is TGCGCCAGCAGTGAGGGCTCATATGGCTACACCTTC.

This clone appeared a single time. The gene calls are TRBV25-1 and TRBJ2-3; D is unresolved. Trimming removed 2 bases at V and 2 bases at J, with 5 bases between. CDR3 length equals 13 residues. Germline V gene data show CDR1 as MGHDK and CDR2 as SYGVNS. The CDR3, as DNA: TGTGCCAGCAGTGAAGGTCACACAGATACGCAGTATTTT. Protein sequence: CASSEGHTDTQYF. Full variable domain (remainder filled in from reference TRBV25-1 and TRBJ2-3): EADIYQTPRYLVIGTGKKITLECSQTMGHDKMYWYQQDPGMELHLIHYSYGVNSTEKGDLSSESTVSRIRTEHFPLTLESARPSHTSQYLCASSEGHTDTQYFGPGTRLTVL.

This chain links TRBV11-3 with TRBJ2-2, with no clear D. V gave up 1 base and J gave up 0 bases, with 6 bases separating them. Per the germline V gene, CDR1 is SGHNT and CDR2 is YENEEA. The CDR3 runs 15 residues. The CDR3 loop is CASSLGLTNTGELFF. The CDR3 DNA follows: TGTGCCAGCAGCTTAGGGTTGACGAACACCGGGGAGCTGTTTTTT.

This clone has more than one count but fewer than ten. This rearrangement joins TRBV6-8 to TRBJ2-3; TRBD2 is a possible D gene (5 bases). CDR3 length equals 14 residues. V was trimmed by 7 bases and J by 0 bases, leaving 11 bases between them. Germline assignment: CDR1 MNHGY and CDR2 SAAAGT. The CDR3 loop reads CASKIGSSTDTQYF. In DNA, the CDR3 is TGTGCCAGCAAAATTGGGAGCAGCACAGATACGCAGTATTTT.

The chain couples TRBV9 to TRBJ1-5; possibly TRBD1 for D (6 bases). CDR1 and CDR2 from the germline V gene are SGDLS and YYNGEE. The V gene lost 5 bases and the J gene lost 0 bases, with 12 bases spanning the gap. The CDR3 consists of 15 residues. In DNA, the CDR3 is TGTGCCAGCAGTGATGGACAGTATAGCAATCAGCCCCAGCATTTT. Its translation: CASSDGQYSNQPQHF.